This entry is about one TCR beta chain. The data were taken from a study of blood T cell repertoires in COVID-19. Across the whole study: Samples of COVID-19 (acute and convalescent) were obtained from the United States, Italy and Spain. From T cells, B-cell-depleted T cells, or PBMCs came the material, which was cDNA or gDNA.

V lost 2 bases, J lost 7 bases, and 10 bases stayed unmatched. CDR3 length: 16 amino acids. Germline loops: CDR1 SGHDT, CDR2 YYEEEE. Clones were read by immunoSEQ multiplex PCR, and TCRdb kept only the in-frame ones, dropping some. The sample shows 65,000 to 90,000 clones, around 86% of them seen only once. The chain combines TRBV5-6 with TRBJ1-4; 8 positions agree with TRBD1. Sequencing used peripheral blood. The receptor was isolated from a woman aged 18 to 35 with acute or convalescent COVID-19. The chain's CDR3 is CASSLMTTDRGEKLFF. In DNA form, the CDR3 reads TGTGCCAGCAGCTTAATGACCACTGACAGGGGTGAAAAACTGTTTTTT.